This TCR beta chain appears in the sequencing data of a study of cytomegalovirus exposure and HLA in healthy donors. The PCR made use of 60 Vbeta and 13 Jbeta primers. Data came from immunoSEQ multiplex PCR; TCRdb stores just in-frame clones and leaves some out. The profile shows approximately 140,000 clones, around 80% of them singletons. The TCR comes from a boy younger than 10 in good health and CMV-seronegative. Sequencing was performed on PBMCs.

DNA for the CDR3: TGTGCCAGCAGCGCAGACCCGGGACTAGCGGGAGAGGATACGCAGTATTTT. Its translation: CASSADPGLAGEDTQYF. The genes are TRBV9 and TRBJ2-3; 14 positions agree with TRBD2. V shed 3 bases and J 6 bases; nucleotides not matched to a gene: 9. Germline V gives CDR1 SGDLS, CDR2 YYNGEE. This CDR3 is 17 amino acids long.